This TCR beta chain is from a study of cytomegalovirus exposure and HLA in healthy donors. Study outcomes and limitations: In a later analysis, specific HLA alleles were associated with 15,000 to 20,000 TCR beta sequences at a 0.05 false discovery rate.

The study ran its PCR with 60 Vbeta and 13 Jbeta primers. The assay was immunoSEQ multiplex PCR, and TCRdb's table has in-frame clones only and misses some. The table shows over 70,000 clones, with approximately 80% occurring only once. A word on this clone: What it binds is not known.

V shed 4 bases and J shed 0 bases, with 14 bases lying between them. Per germline, CDR1 SGHRS and CDR2 YFSETQ. The CDR3 covers 16 residues. The sequenced sample was PBMCs. The TCR comes from a man aged 30 to 39 in good health and CMV-seronegative. The chain is built from TRBV5-1 and TRBJ2-1, with D tentatively TRBD1 (6 bases). The CDR3 sequence is CASSTGQTFSYNEQFF. The CDR3 DNA follows: TGCGCCAGCAGCACGGGACAAACCTTCTCCTACAATGAGCAGTTCTTC.